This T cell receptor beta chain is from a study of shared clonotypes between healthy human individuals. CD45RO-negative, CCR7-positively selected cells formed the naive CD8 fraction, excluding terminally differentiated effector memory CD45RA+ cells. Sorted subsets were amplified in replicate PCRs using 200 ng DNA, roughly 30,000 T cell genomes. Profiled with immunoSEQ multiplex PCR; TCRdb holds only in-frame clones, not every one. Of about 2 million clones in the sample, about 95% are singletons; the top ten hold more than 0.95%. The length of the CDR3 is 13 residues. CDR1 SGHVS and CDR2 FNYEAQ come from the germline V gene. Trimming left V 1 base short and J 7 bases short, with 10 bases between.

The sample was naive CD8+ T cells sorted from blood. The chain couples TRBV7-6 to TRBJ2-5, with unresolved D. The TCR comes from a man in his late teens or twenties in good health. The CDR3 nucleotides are TGTGCCAGCAGCTTAGGTCCAGAACCGACCCAGTACTTC. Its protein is CASSLGPEPTQYF.